This record concerns one TCR beta chain sequence. The data belong to a study of blood T cell repertoires in COVID-19. The CDR3 length is 14 residues. The V gene lost 1 base and the J gene lost 1 base, with 7 bases spanning the gap. Germline CDR1 is MGHRA and CDR2 is YSYEKL. TCRdb's table, derived via immunoSEQ multiplex PCR, lists solely in-frame clones and lacks some. This sample has just over 650,000 clones, with approximately 90% found just once. Sequencing was done on a sample of peripheral blood. The genes are TRBV4-1 and TRBJ1-1; D call uncertain. The source is a young woman with acute or convalescent COVID-19. The CDR3 here is CASSQAEGNTEAFF. In nucleotides, the CDR3 is TGCGCCAGCAGCCAAGCGGAGGGGAACACTGAAGCTTTCTTT.